A single sample gave rise to the 26 T cell receptor beta chains below, sequenced in a study of human T cells and chemical hapten exposure. Indicated time point: patch test 1, 2 weeks after DPC sensitization. The treatment is: therapeutic diphenylcyclopropenone sensitization with weekly scalp DPC. TCRdb re-derived calls from the RACE reads in MiXCR, one entry per CDR3 protein. The sample has some 190,000 distinct CDR3 sequences; 20% to 25% are singletons. Sequencing was performed on whole blood, taken in connection with sensitization to the hapten diphenylcyclopropenone (DPC). These receptors came from a woman aged 45-59 years with alopecia areata. Some clones in this sample may be carry-over from other donors' samples.

V usage is TRBV6-5 and J usage is TRBJ2-7, with 9 bases identical to TRBD1. Trimming at V came to 7 bases and at J to 11 bases, leaving 12 bases not matched to a gene. CDR3 length: 13 residues. Per germline, CDR1 MNHEY and CDR2 SVGAGI. The CDR3 coding sequence is TGTGCCAGCAAAAGGGGGAAGAGGGACAGGGAGTACTTC. Translated, it gives CASKRGKRDREYF.

This clonotype was seen only a few times. The V and J genes are TRBV10-3 and TRBJ2-1; TRBD2 agrees at 8 bases. The CDR3 has 15 residues. Germline CDR1 reads ENHRY; CDR2 reads SYGVKD. Trimming at V came to 3 bases and at J to 4 bases, leaving 5 bases not matched to a gene. This CDR3 reads CAISDTSGAYNEQFF. The CDR3 DNA follows: TGTGCCATCAGTGATACTAGCGGAGCTTACAATGAGCAGTTCTTC.

This clonotype was counted only a few times. The chain has TRBV6-1 and TRBJ2-2; D might be TRBD1 (6 bases). The V gene lost 4 bases and the J gene lost 4 bases, with 13 bases spanning the gap. Per germline, CDR1 MNHNS and CDR2 SASEGT. The CDR3 contains 15 residues. This chain's CDR3 is CASSVVRGFTGELFF. The CDR3 nucleotides read TGTGCCAGCAGTGTGGTCAGGGGATTCACCGGGGAGCTGTTTTTT.

V is TRBV7-8 and J is TRBJ2-1; 9 bases match TRBD2. After removal of 1 base from V and 13 bases from J, the junction contained 8 bases not matched to a gene. Germline V gene sequence: CDR1 SGHVS, CDR2 FQNEAQ. The CDR3 sequence is 14 residues long. The CDR3 DNA reads TGTGCCAGCAGCTTAGGTTCGCTAGCGGGGACACAGTTCTTC. Translating it yields CASSLGSLAGTQFF. Drawing the rest from reference TRBV7-8 and TRBJ2-1, the complete variable domain is GAGVSQSPRYKVAKRGQDVALRCDPISGHVSLFWYQQALGQGPEFLTYFQNEAQLDKSGLPSDRFFAERPEGSVSTLKIQRTQQEDSAVYLCASSLGSLAGTQFFGPGTRLTVL.

The chain is built from TRBV5-1 and TRBJ2-1, with D unclear. The germline V gene encodes CDR1 SGHRS and CDR2 YFSETQ. The CDR3 extends over 13 amino acids. Trimming took 0 bases from V and 7 from J, leaving 8 bases between them. The CDR3: CASSLDQGNEQFF. The CDR3 DNA is TGCGCCAGCAGCTTGGACCAAGGAAATGAGCAGTTCTTC.

The rearrangement joins TRBV9 to TRBJ2-7, with 12 bases lining up with TRBD1. CDR3 length: 16 residues. Germline trimming cut 1 base from V and 5 bases from J; bases unmatched to any gene: 7. The germline CDR1 and CDR2 sequences are SGDLS and YYNGEE. Here the CDR3 reads CASSVRGGTGGDEQYF. CDR3 DNA sequence: TGTGCCAGCAGCGTAAGGGGCGGGACAGGGGGCGACGAGCAGTACTTC.

This clonotype was counted a few times. The rearrangement joins TRBV29-1 to TRBJ2-3; no clear D. The germline V and J ends were trimmed by 3 bases and 0 bases, with 1 base remaining between them. The germline V gene encodes CDR1 SQVTM and CDR2 ANQGSEA. CDR3 size: 11 residues. CDR3 region: CSVDSTDTQYF. The CDR3 region has the DNA TGCAGCGTTGACAGCACAGATACGCAGTATTTT.

The chain carries TRBV2 and TRBJ2-6, with D unresolved. CDR3 size: 17 residues. In germline, CDR1 is SNHLY, CDR2 FYNNEI. The germline V and J ends were trimmed by 6 bases and 0 bases, with 15 bases remaining between them. This CDR3 is CASRPVISLSGANVLTF. For the CDR3, the DNA is TGTGCCAGCAGGCCGGTAATCTCCCTCTCTGGGGCCAACGTCCTGACTTTC.

The genes are TRBV6-1 and TRBJ2-7; D tentatively fits TRBD1 or TRBD2 (5 bases each). Germline-derived CDR1 and CDR2 are MNHNS and SASEGT. This CDR3 contains 15 residues. Trimming stripped 1 base from V and 7 bases from J, with 17 bases between. Here the CDR3 reads CASSEDPTGWGEQYF. The CDR3 DNA reads TGTGCCAGCAGTGAAGACCCGACGGGCTGGGGGGAGCAGTACTTC.

The chain uses TRBV7-2 and TRBJ2-3; 7 bases align to TRBD2. V shed 3 bases and J 5 bases; nucleotides not matched to a gene: 11. Germline V gene sequence: CDR1 SGHTA, CDR2 FQGNSA. The CDR3 spans 16 residues. The CDR3 spells CASSFVTAGAGDTQYF. The CDR3 DNA follows: TGTGCCAGCAGCTTTGTGACGGCGGGAGCTGGAGATACGCAGTATTTT.

In this sample, this clonotype turned up once. This rearrangement joins TRBV15 to TRBJ1-4, with 9 bases aligning to TRBD1. The CDR3 is made up of 14 amino acids. V trimming: 6 bases; J trimming: 3 bases; junction bases outside the gene matches: 2. Germline V lookup: CDR1 LNHNV, CDR2 YYDKDF (reference sequence). Here the CDR3 DNA reads TGTGCCACCAGTCGGGACAGGGCTAATGAAAAACTGTTTTTT. Translated, it gives CATSRDRANEKLFF.

The chain couples TRBV20-1 to TRBJ1-1; D remains ambiguous. The germline V gene encodes CDR1 DFQATT and CDR2 SNEGSKA (reference sequence). V shed 3 bases and J shed 7 bases, with 9 bases lying between them. This CDR3 has 11 residues. The CDR3 DNA is TGCAGTGCTAGCCCGATCCTTGAAGCTTTCTTT. This sequence encodes CSASPILEAFF.

The sample holds a few counts of this clonotype. DNA for the CDR3: TGCAGCGTTGAGGGTTTAGGGGACCATGAAGCTTTCTTT. It specifies CSVEGLGDHEAFF. The chain is built from TRBV29-1 and TRBJ1-1; tentative D call: TRBD1 (5 bases). CDR3 length equals 13 residues. CDR1 and CDR2 (germline): SQVTM, ANQGSEA. V gave up 3 bases and J gave up 7 bases, with 15 bases separating them.

The table lists this clonotype with a few counts. V usage is TRBV5-1 and J usage is TRBJ1-2; D uncertain. CDR3 length: 15 amino acids. Germline V gene sequence: CDR1 SGHRS, CDR2 YFSETQ. V lost 0 bases and J 5 bases, leaving 14 bases between the germline ends. This CDR3 is CASSLERQPFYGYTF. Written as DNA, the CDR3 is TGCGCCAGCAGCTTGGAGAGACAACCCTTTTATGGCTACACCTTC.

This clonotype was counted a few times. J is TRBJ1-3 and V is TRBV6-5; D unclear. CDR3 length: 12 residues. Germline values: CDR1 MNHEY, CDR2 SVGAGI. The ends were cut back, 7 bases at V and 3 bases at J, with 7 bases in the middle. This chain's CDR3 is CASTGRGNTIYF. The CDR3 DNA reads TGTGCCAGCACGGGTCGTGGAAACACCATATATTTT.

The rearrangement uses TRBV3-1 and TRBJ2-1, with D perhaps matching TRBD2 (5 bases). This CDR3 contains 14 residues. The ends were cut back, 0 bases at V and 8 bases at J, with 11 bases in the middle. Germline values: CDR1 LGHDT, CDR2 YNNKEL (reference sequence). In DNA form, the CDR3 reads TGTGCCAGCAGCCAAGAGTTGTGGGGAGATGAGCAGTTCTTC. Amino acid sequence: CASSQELWGDEQFF.

This chain connects TRBV5-1 to TRBJ2-4; a weak D match, TRBD2 (6 bases). Germline-derived CDR1 and CDR2 are SGHRS and YFSETQ. V was shortened by 3 bases and J by 0 bases, with 10 bases between the two germline ends. There are 15 residues in the CDR3. DNA of the CDR3: TGCGCCAGCAGCTGGGGACTGCTAGCCAAAAACATTCAGTACTTC. Its protein is CASSWGLLAKNIQYF.

This chain connects TRBV7-3 to TRBJ2-2; D is perhaps TRBD2 (6 bases). Trimming left V 5 bases short and J 7 bases short, with 14 bases between. Germline V CDR1 and CDR2: SGHTA, FQGTGA. The CDR3 consists of 14 residues. The CDR3: CASSPGTVNGELFF. The CDR3 DNA sequence: TGTGCCAGCAGCCCTGGGACTGTCAACGGGGAGCTGTTTTTT.

V is TRBV5-1 and J is TRBJ1-1; D might be TRBD1 (5 bases). The germline CDR1 and CDR2 sequences are SGHRS and YFSETQ. V lost 2 bases to trimming and J lost 2 bases, with 10 bases between them. The length of the CDR3 is 14 residues. CDR3 loop: CASSFIGVNTEAFF. The CDR3 coding sequence is TGCGCCAGCAGCTTCATAGGGGTAAACACTGAAGCTTTCTTT.

This clonotype was observed a few times. The chain links TRBV29-1 to TRBJ2-3; 8 bases map to TRBD2. CDR3 length equals 12 residues. The germline CDR1 and CDR2 sequences are SQVTM and ANQGSEA. V was pared by 6 bases and J by 3 bases, with 2 bases of the junction left unmatched. CDR3 nucleotide sequence: TGCAGCGTCAGCGGGAGTACAGATACGCAGTATTTT. This translates into CSVSGSTDTQYF.

The chain recombines TRBV3-1 with TRBJ2-1, with D maybe TRBD1 (6 bases). The length of the CDR3 is 15 residues. The ends were cut back, 1 base at V and 2 bases at J, with 9 bases in the middle. Germline values: CDR1 LGHDT, CDR2 YNNKEL (reference sequence). The CDR3 DNA is TGTGCCAGCAGCCAAGGCAAGGGGGCCTACAATGAGCAGTTCTTC. As protein: CASSQGKGAYNEQFF.

This clonotype was seen a few times. V and J are TRBV20-1 and TRBJ1-6; D is unresolved. The ends were cut back, 4 bases at V and 5 bases at J, with 12 bases in the middle. This CDR3 contains 14 residues. Germline lookup yields CDR1 DFQATT and CDR2 SNEGSKA (reference sequence). Here the CDR3 reads CSAISPADNSPLHF. The CDR3 nucleotides read TGCAGTGCTATTTCCCCCGCGGATAATTCACCCCTCCACTTT.

This clonotype was seen many times. This chain connects TRBV25-1 to TRBJ2-6; unclear D gene. Germline values: CDR1 MGHDK, CDR2 SYGVNS. This CDR3 is built from 13 residues. V was trimmed by 6 bases and J by 0 bases, leaving 3 bases between them. The CDR3 sequence is CASSPSGANVLTF. The CDR3 coding sequence is TGTGCCAGCAGCCCCTCTGGGGCCAACGTCCTGACTTTC.

The V gene is TRBV10-3, the J gene TRBJ2-1; D perhaps matches TRBD2 (7 bases). Per the germline V gene, CDR1 is ENHRY and CDR2 is SYGVKD. The CDR3 loop spans 17 amino acids. The V end lost 5 bases, the J end lost 0 bases, and 17 bases lay between the germline ends. Written as DNA, the CDR3 is TGTGCCATCAGTCTAGGGGGGGGCGCGAGCTCCTACAATGAGCAGTTCTTC. Translated, it gives CAISLGGGASSYNEQFF.

The J gene is TRBJ2-6, the V gene TRBV10-3; TRBD1 is a possible D gene (6 bases). The germline gives CDR1 ENHRY, CDR2 SYGVKD. The CDR3 loop spans 16 amino acids. V was pared by 6 bases and J by 0 bases, with 12 bases between. The CDR3, as DNA: TGTGCCATCAGGAGACAGGATTACTCTGGGGCCAACGTCCTGACTTTC. Encoded protein: CAIRRQDYSGANVLTF.

This clonotype occurred many times. This sequence joins TRBV7-9 and TRBJ1-1; TRBD1 might be the D (6 bases). V was trimmed by 0 bases and J by 3 bases, leaving 8 bases between them. The CDR3 has 14 residues. The germline V gene encodes CDR1 SEHNR and CDR2 FQNEAQ (reference sequence). DNA of the CDR3: TGTGCCAGCAGCTTAGCACAGGGCCACACTGAAGCTTTCTTT. This codes for CASSLAQGHTEAFF.